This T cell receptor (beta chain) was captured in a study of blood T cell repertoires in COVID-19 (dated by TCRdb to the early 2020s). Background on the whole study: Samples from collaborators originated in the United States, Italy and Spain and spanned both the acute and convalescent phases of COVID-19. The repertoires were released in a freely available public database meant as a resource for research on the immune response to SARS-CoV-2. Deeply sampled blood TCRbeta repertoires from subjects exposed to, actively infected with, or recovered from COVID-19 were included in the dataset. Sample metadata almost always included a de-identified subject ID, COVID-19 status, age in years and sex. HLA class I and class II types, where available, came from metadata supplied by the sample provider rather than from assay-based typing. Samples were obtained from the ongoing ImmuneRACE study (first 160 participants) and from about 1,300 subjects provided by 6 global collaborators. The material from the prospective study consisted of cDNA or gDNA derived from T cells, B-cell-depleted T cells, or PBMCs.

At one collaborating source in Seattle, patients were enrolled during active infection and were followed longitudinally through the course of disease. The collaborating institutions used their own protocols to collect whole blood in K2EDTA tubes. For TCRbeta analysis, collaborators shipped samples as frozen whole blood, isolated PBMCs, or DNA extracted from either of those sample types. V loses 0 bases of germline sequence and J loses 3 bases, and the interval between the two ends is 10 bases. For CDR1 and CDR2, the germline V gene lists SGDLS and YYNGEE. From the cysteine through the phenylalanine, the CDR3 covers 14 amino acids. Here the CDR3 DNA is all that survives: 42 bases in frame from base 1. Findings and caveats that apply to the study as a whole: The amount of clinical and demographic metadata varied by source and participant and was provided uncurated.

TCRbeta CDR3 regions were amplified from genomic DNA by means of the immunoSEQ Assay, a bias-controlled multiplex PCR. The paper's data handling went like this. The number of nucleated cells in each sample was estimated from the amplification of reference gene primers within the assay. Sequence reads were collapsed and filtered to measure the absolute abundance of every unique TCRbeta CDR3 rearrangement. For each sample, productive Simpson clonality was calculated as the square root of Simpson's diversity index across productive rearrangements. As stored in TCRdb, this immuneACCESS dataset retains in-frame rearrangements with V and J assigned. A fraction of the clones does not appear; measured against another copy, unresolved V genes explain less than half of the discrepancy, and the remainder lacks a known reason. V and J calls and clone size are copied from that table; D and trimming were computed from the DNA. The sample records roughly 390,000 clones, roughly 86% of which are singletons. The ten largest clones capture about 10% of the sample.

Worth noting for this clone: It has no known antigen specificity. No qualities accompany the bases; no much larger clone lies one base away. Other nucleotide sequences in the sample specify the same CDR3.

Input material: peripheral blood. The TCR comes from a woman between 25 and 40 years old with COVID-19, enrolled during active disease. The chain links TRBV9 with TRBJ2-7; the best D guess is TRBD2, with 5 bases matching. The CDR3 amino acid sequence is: CASSVGGEGYEQYF. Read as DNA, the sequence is TGTGCCAGCAGCGTAGGAGGAGAGGGCTACGAGCAGTACTTC.